This entry is about one TCR beta chain. Assay: immunoSEQ multiplex PCR; the TCRdb copy retains only in-frame clones and omits some. In the table there are 90,000 or so clones, about 85% of which are singletons. The sample comes from a study of control samples from healthy donors and cancer patients. The TCR sequence derives from a woman between 45 and 65 years old in good health. Sequences were obtained from blood.

The CDR3 nucleotides are TGCGCCAGCAGCCAAGGGACTTATCTCACAGATACGCAGTATTTT. Its protein is CASSQGTYLTDTQYF. The gene calls are TRBV4-1 and TRBJ2-3; weak D call: TRBD2 (5 bases). The V gene's germline CDR1 is MGHRA and CDR2 YSYEKL. This CDR3 region has 15 residues. V shed 1 base and J shed 2 bases, with 10 bases lying between them.